This T cell receptor beta chain derives from a study of T cells in localized non-small cell lung cancer. Study-level points and caveats: Uninvolved adjacent lung had more T cell clonality than any other tissue, topping tumor. Overall survival was longer when the density of T cells in the blood was higher. Because only a single region of the tumor was sequenced, heterogeneity remains possible. Adjacent lung exhibited a median of 57 among the 100 most abundant tumor clones.

Sequencing used immunoSEQ multiplex PCR; TCRdb keeps in-frame clones, though not all of them. The data contain tens of thousands of clones, over 75% of them singletons. Worth noting for this clone: Its antigen is undetermined.

This CDR3 has 15 residues. The junction had 5 bases not matched to a gene; V was cut back by 4 bases and J by 7 bases. Per the germline V gene, CDR1 is SGHAT and CDR2 is FQNNGV. This clonotype was sampled from a male donor aged 60 or over with stage III squamous cell lung carcinoma. The chain has TRBV11-2 and TRBJ2-1; 12 bases are shared with TRBD2. This specimen consisted of peripheral blood, obtained before any cancer treatment. The CDR3 DNA follows: TGTGCCAGCAGCTCGGGACTAGCGGGTTTAAATGAGCAGTTCTTC. Translated: CASSSGLAGLNEQFF.